Below are 27 T cell receptor beta chains sequenced from a single sample in a study of OX40 agonist ivuxolimab in advanced cancers. Clones were sequenced by immunoSEQ multiplex PCR, and TCRdb holds only the in-frame ones, with some missing. This sample has 55,000 to 80,000 clones, with just over 85% found just once. Sequencing used CD4+ or CD8+ T cells sorted from blood, obtained in a trial of the OX40 agonist ivuxolimab. The receptor set was obtained from an adult with an advanced solid tumor such as melanoma, head and neck, liver or kidney cancer.

V usage is TRBV28 and J usage is TRBJ1-2; D might be TRBD1 (5 bases). Germline CDR1 reads MDHEN; CDR2 reads SYDVKM. Trimming left V 5 bases short and J 4 bases short, with 23 bases between. This CDR3 region has 17 residues. The CDR3 protein is CASSPLPGRSRGYGYTF. Written as DNA, the CDR3 is TGTGCCAGCAGTCCCCTTCCGGGGCGGTCGCGGGGCTATGGCTACACCTTC.

This rearrangement joins TRBV28 to TRBJ2-3, with D perhaps TRBD1 (5 bases). This CDR3 contains 13 residues. The ends were cut back, 5 bases at V and 4 bases at J, with 10 bases in the middle. Germline CDR1 is MDHEN and CDR2 is SYDVKM. The CDR3 sequence: CASSPQGPDTQYF. For the CDR3, the DNA is TGTGCCAGCAGTCCCCAGGGCCCAGATACGCAGTATTTT. The full variable domain, completed using reference TRBV28 and TRBJ2-3, is DVKVTQSSRYLVKRTGEKVFLECVQDMDHENMFWYRQDPGLGLRLIYFSYDVKMKEKGDIPEGYSVSREKKERFSLILESASTNQTSMYLCASSPQGPDTQYFGPGTRLTVL.

This chain links TRBV5-8 with TRBJ2-7; no clear D gene. The CDR3 is 14 amino acids. Germline V lookup: CDR1 SGHTS, CDR2 YDEGEE. V lost 5 bases and J lost 0, with 12 bases in between. CDR3 in amino acids: CASSRTDLSYEQYF. The CDR3 DNA reads as TGTGCCAGCAGTCGGACCGACCTCTCCTACGAGCAGTACTTC.

V usage is TRBV12-1 and J usage is TRBJ2-7. TRBV12-1 is a pseudogene. This CDR3 is 16 amino acids long. The DNA of the CDR3 is TGTGCCAGCTCTTCTATATCGGTCCAGGAGACCTACGAGCAGTACTTC. This sequence encodes CASSSISVQETYEQYF.

J is TRBJ1-1 and V is TRBV5-1; D is unclear. Trimming took 2 bases from V and 3 from J, leaving 11 bases between them. The CDR3 consists of 14 residues. Germline V gives CDR1 SGHRS, CDR2 YFSETQ. The CDR3 sequence: CASSFNGEDTEAFF. The DNA for the CDR3 is TGCGCCAGCAGCTTTAATGGCGAAGACACTGAAGCTTTCTTT.

This chain links TRBV28 with TRBJ1-2, with TRBD1 identical over 12 bases. The ends lost 7 bases at V and 7 bases at J; junction bases unmatched: 16. CDR1 MDHEN and CDR2 SYDVKM come from the germline V gene. The CDR3 is 17 amino acids. The CDR3 bases are TGTGCCAGCATTCCCAGCTCGCGGGACAGGGGGCTCGGTGGCTACACCTTC. Its translation: CASIPSSRDRGLGGYTF.

V and J are TRBV6-1 and TRBJ1-1; maybe TRBD1 (5 bases). CDR3 length: 13 residues. Germline V CDR1 and CDR2: MNHNS, SASEGT. Trimming took 6 bases from V and 5 from J, leaving 13 bases between them. Here the CDR3 DNA reads TGTGCCAGCAGGAGGGTGGGGGGGACTGAAGCTTTCTTT. The encoded protein is CASRRVGGTEAFF.

The chain employs TRBV5-5 and TRBJ2-7; 8 nucleotides agree with TRBD1. V was pared by 7 bases and J by 7 bases, with 16 bases of the junction left unmatched. Germline values: CDR1 SGHKS, CDR2 YYEKEE (reference sequence). This CDR3 is built from 15 residues. The CDR3 spells CASAFAGQVGLEQYF. The CDR3 DNA follows: TGTGCCAGCGCGTTCGCGGGACAGGTGGGTCTGGAGCAGTACTTC.

DNA of the CDR3: TGTGCCACCTCGCAGGGACGGGCCTCTGGAAACACCATATATTTT. This encodes CATSQGRASGNTIYF. This rearrangement joins TRBV30 to TRBJ1-3; weak D call: TRBD1 (5 bases). V gave up 8 bases and J gave up 0 bases, with 17 bases separating them. This CDR3 contains 15 residues. From germline, CDR1 is GTSNPN and CDR2 SVGIG (reference sequence).

The J gene is TRBJ1-5, the V gene TRBV6-6; D is unclear. Germline V gene lookup returns CDR1 MNHNY and CDR2 SVGAGI (reference sequence). The CDR3 runs to 13 residues. Trimming took 6 bases from V and 4 from J, leaving 10 bases between them. The CDR3 DNA reads TGTGCCAGCAGCTTTGAGGGTAATCAGCCCCAGCATTTT. As protein: CASSFEGNQPQHF.

The chain carries TRBV6-6 and TRBJ2-7; 9 bases match TRBD1. This CDR3 spans 13 amino acids. V gave up 8 bases and J gave up 4 bases; unmatched junction bases: 6. Germline CDR1 reads MNHNY; CDR2 reads SVGAGI (reference sequence). The CDR3 DNA follows: TGTGCCAGCTCACAGGGGGCGGTTTACGAGCAGTACTTC. Amino acid sequence: CASSQGAVYEQYF.

This chain links TRBV19 with TRBJ2-3; D ambiguous. The CDR3 spans 15 residues. Trimming cost V 3 bases and J 2 bases, with 12 bases left between them. Looked up from germline, CDR1 is LNHDA and CDR2 is SQIVND (reference sequence). The CDR3 protein is CASSIGPEFTDTQYF. Here the CDR3 DNA reads TGTGCCAGTAGTATTGGGCCAGAATTCACAGATACGCAGTATTTT.

The genes are TRBV30 and TRBJ1-1; a weak D match, TRBD1 (5 bases). The CDR3 is made up of 12 amino acids. Germline CDR1 GTSNPN, CDR2 SVGIG (reference sequence). Deletions cut 3 bases from V and 7 bases from J, with 12 bases between. The CDR3 coding sequence is TGTGCCTGGAGCAGGGTCTTCGGTGAAGCTTTCTTT. Translated, it gives CAWSRVFGEAFF.

The rearrangement links TRBV7-9 to TRBJ2-1; 8 bases fit TRBD1. The CDR3 runs to 16 residues. From germline, CDR1 is SEHNR and CDR2 FQNEAQ (reference sequence). V was clipped by 4 bases and J by 5 bases; unmatched bases: 10. CDR3 residues: CASSSTAGQAHNEQFF. The CDR3 bases are TGTGCCAGCAGCTCTACCGCGGGACAGGCCCACAATGAGCAGTTCTTC.

The chain uses TRBV10-3 and TRBJ2-1; 8 bases line up with TRBD1. Germline V gene data show CDR1 as ENHRY and CDR2 as SYGVKD. J was trimmed by 4 bases and V by 5 bases; bases with no gene match: 7. This CDR3 is 15 amino acids long. In nucleotides, the CDR3 is TGTGCCATCAGTAATAGACAGGGGATGTACAATGAGCAGTTCTTC. Its protein product is CAISNRQGMYNEQFF.

J is TRBJ1-1 and V is TRBV9; D is ambiguous. The V end was cut by 4 bases, the J end by 2 bases, with 9 bases between. The CDR3 loop spans 13 amino acids. The germline CDR1 and CDR2 sequences are SGDLS and YYNGEE. CDR3 sequence (DNA): TGTGCCAGCAGCCCGGTGGGTAACACTGAAGCTTTCTTT. Translation: CASSPVGNTEAFF.

The rearrangement joins TRBV4-3 to TRBJ1-1, with 8 bases fitting TRBD1. CDR1 and CDR2 from the germline V gene are LGHNA and YSLEER. CDR3 length equals 19 residues. After removal of 4 bases from V and 6 bases from J, the junction contained 22 bases not matched to a gene. The CDR3 loop is CASSLDLDREGVMVPEAFF. CDR3 sequence (DNA): TGCGCCAGCAGCCTAGACTTGGACAGGGAAGGTGTAATGGTACCTGAAGCTTTCTTT.

This clone is a singleton in its sample. The genes are TRBV28 and TRBJ1-5; 8 positions match TRBD1. CDR1 and CDR2 from the germline V gene are MDHEN and SYDVKM. After removal of 7 bases from V and 2 bases from J, the junction contained 7 bases not matched to a gene. The CDR3 extends over 15 amino acids. The CDR3 here is CASTLPQGGNQPQHF. Written as DNA, the CDR3 is TGTGCCAGCACCCTCCCACAGGGGGGCAATCAGCCCCAGCATTTT.

The chain is built from TRBV27 and TRBJ2-4; 7 positions match TRBD2. There are 16 residues in the CDR3. V dropped 5 bases and J dropped 0; count of bases not matched to a gene: 7. Germline V CDR1 and CDR2: MNHEY, SMNVEV (reference sequence). CDR3 protein: CASSPREGQAKNIQYF. The CDR3 region has the DNA TGTGCCAGCAGTCCCAGGGAGGGTCAAGCCAAAAACATTCAGTACTTC.

As regards this clone: Other DNA sequences of this sample code for an identical CDR3. V gene TRBV11-1 combines with J gene TRBJ1-4, with D hard to call. Trimming took off 8 bases at V and 0 bases at J, with 10 bases between the two ends. The V gene's germline CDR1 is SGHAT and CDR2 FQDESV (reference sequence). The CDR3 sequence is 14 residues long. The CDR3 region has the DNA TGTGCCAGCTCCCTACGCACAACTAATGAAAAACTGTTTTTT. It yields the protein CASSLRTTNEKLFF.

The J gene is TRBJ1-2, the V gene TRBV5-6; D possibly corresponds to TRBD1 (5 bases). Trimming shortened V by 4 bases and J by 7 bases, and 8 bases separated the two germline ends. CDR3 length: 11 residues. Germline CDR1 SGHDT, CDR2 YYEEEE. CDR3 residues: CASSAGGGYTF. As DNA, the CDR3 is TGTGCCAGCAGCGCGGGGGGTGGCTACACCTTC.

This chain uses TRBV6-4 with TRBJ2-3; 8 positions agree with TRBD1. The CDR3 is made up of 14 amino acids. Germline V gene lookup returns CDR1 MRHNA and CDR2 SNTAGT. Trimming took 8 bases from V and 2 from J; bases not matched to a gene: 6. The CDR3: CASSQGAHTDTQYF. The DNA for the CDR3 is TGTGCCAGCTCTCAGGGGGCGCACACAGATACGCAGTATTTT.

The CDR3 loop reads CASSLGAGTSGETQYF. DNA of the CDR3: TGTGCCAGCAGCTTAGGCGCCGGGACTAGCGGAGAGACCCAGTACTTC. The genes are TRBV7-8 and TRBJ2-5; 11 bases fit TRBD2. Germline V gene lookup returns CDR1 SGHVS and CDR2 FQNEAQ. There are 16 residues in the CDR3. After removal of 1 base from V and 4 bases from J, the junction contained 5 bases not matched to a gene.

The V and J genes are TRBV27 and TRBJ2-1; perhaps TRBD2 as D (5 bases). The CDR3 runs to 17 residues. Trimming shortened V by 6 bases and J by 0 bases, and 18 bases separated the two germline ends. The germline V gene has CDR1 MNHEY and CDR2 SMNVEV (reference sequence). The CDR3: CASRMPSRRDSYNEQFF. The CDR3 DNA reads TGTGCCAGCAGGATGCCCTCGCGTCGGGACTCCTACAATGAGCAGTTCTTC.

The chain combines TRBV19 with TRBJ1-5, with 9 bases fitting TRBD1. V lost 2 bases, J lost 4 bases, and 6 bases stayed unmatched. The germline V gene has CDR1 LNHDA and CDR2 SQIVND (reference sequence). CDR3 length: 16 residues. CDR3 loop: CASSISGTGSNQPQHF. CDR3 coding DNA: TGTGCCAGTAGTATATCCGGGACAGGGTCAAATCAGCCCCAGCATTTT.

This chain connects TRBV29-1 to TRBJ2-2; D remains ambiguous. This CDR3 region has 14 residues. The germline gives CDR1 SQVTM, CDR2 ANQGSEA. The V end was cut by 6 bases, the J end by 4 bases, with 15 bases between. The CDR3 DNA reads as TGCAGCGTCCTATCCCCATCGAGCACCGGGGAGCTGTTTTTT. It encodes CSVLSPSSTGELFF.

This clone has a single count. This chain links TRBV6-1 with TRBJ1-6; D gene ambiguous. The CDR3 contains 11 residues. V was pared by 2 bases and J by 7 bases, with 0 bases between. In germline, CDR1 is MNHNS, CDR2 SASEGT. The CDR3: CASSENSPLHF. DNA for the CDR3: TGTGCCAGCAGTGAAAATTCACCCCTCCACTTT.